This T cell receptor (beta chain) was sequenced for a study of blood T cell repertoires in COVID-19. In the study overall: The samples span acute and convalescent COVID-19 from the United States, Italy and Spain. Sources were T cells, B-cell-depleted T cells, or PBMCs; the material itself was cDNA or gDNA.

Per the study methods: Nucleated cell number was recorded as an estimate derived from reference gene primer amplification. Using immunoSEQ multiplex PCR, the repertoire was profiled, and TCRdb retains in-frame clones only, with some absent. V and J calls plus clone size are reproduced from that table; the DNA served to infer D and trimming. The table records about 130,000 clones, around nine tenths of them present only once. Ages ranged from about 18 to 89 years, with residence in 20 to 30 US areas. V lost 6 bases, J lost 2 bases, and 6 bases stayed unmatched. This CDR3 region has 17 residues. Germline assignment: CDR1 SGHTA and CDR2 FQGNSA.

Sequenced material: PBMCs or T cells enriched from blood (not recorded which). The chain carries TRBV7-2 and TRBJ2-6, with 11 bases fitting TRBD2. This clonotype was sampled from a woman aged 45-65 years who had recovered from COVID-19. The CDR3 sequence: CASRITSGGAGANVLTF. CDR3 DNA: TGTGCCAGCAGAATTACTAGCGGGGGTGCTGGGGCCAACGTCCTGACTTTC.